The clone carrying this T cell receptor beta chain turned up a few times. The antigen remains undetermined. This sample was included in a study of cytomegalovirus exposure and HLA in healthy donors. Study information: It was reported in a later analysis that the roughly 120 validation repertoires used the same platform as the roughly 670 first-cohort repertoires.

The donors formed part of the approximately 120-subject validation cohort, distinct from the approximately 640-subject first cohort. The data were produced by immunoSEQ multiplex PCR, yet TCRdb's version contains in-frame clones alone and is incomplete. This table has over 110,000 clones, approximately 85% appearing once. The CDR3 sequence is 13 residues long. Looked up from germline, CDR1 is MNHEY and CDR2 is SVGAGI. V was shortened by 8 bases and J by 5 bases, with 16 bases between the two germline ends. Study-level results: According to the study, 160 or so TCR beta chains were cytomegalovirus-associated.

This receptor was identified in a woman in her 30s in good health and CMV-seronegative. V gene TRBV6-5 combines with J gene TRBJ2-7; weak D call: TRBD1 (5 bases). Specimen: PBMCs. The CDR3 DNA reads TGTGCCAGCGGTAGGGGTAAAGAGAACGAGCAGTACTTC. This encodes CASGRGKENEQYF.